This T cell receptor beta chain was observed in a study of shared clonotypes between healthy human individuals (dated by TCRdb to the early 2020s). Some background on the complete study: The cohort comprised two women and a few men aged 18 to 49 years. For each donor, CD4 naive and CD4 memory were each run on three plates, CD8 naive on two plates, and CD8 memory on one plate. To estimate repertoire size and how much clonotypes are shared between individuals, the study performed deep sequencing of blood TCR repertoires from roughly five healthy adults. Libraries were prepared and TCR repertoires were sequenced by different laboratories using diverse techniques, in order to increase sequencing depth and limit assay-specific biases. Each donor's leukapheresis produced roughly between roughly 0.9 and 8.9 billion PBMCs.

Using the deep immunoSEQ assay, TCR CDR3 regions were amplified from genomic DNA by multiplex PCR. Extracted genomic DNA from each cell subset was distributed evenly across all wells of several immunoSEQ 96-well plates, and each plate was treated as a replicate. Each replicate PCR for sorted subsets received roughly 0.2 ug genomic DNA, equal to some 32,000 T cell genomes. Purified libraries were quantified with a Qubit 3.0 fluorometer, sized on a Bioanalyzer 2100, and re-quantified with the KAPA Library Quantification kit. Each immunoSEQ 96-well plate was sequenced on its own single-read 150-cycle Illumina NextSeq 550 flow cell. The study's processing was this. Because the immunoSEQ output held only junctional sequences and lacked quality scores, the filtering could not match the filtering applied to full-length reads. Sequences were annotated with PyIR, a Python wrapper for IgBLAST v1.9, using IMGT germline references to assign V/J genes and CDR3. Reads were removed for weak V/J assignments (E-value above 1e-6), missing CDR3, stop codons, out-of-frame junctions, or ambiguous translated residues. V3J clonotypes were defined as sequences sharing the same inferred V gene, J gene, and CDR3 amino acid sequence. Percentage overlap between repertoires was computed as shared unique clonotypes divided by the size of the smaller repertoire. Repertoire richness was assessed with RTK rarefaction, the Chao1 estimator, and Recon v2.1 estimates of unobserved clonotypes. For all TCRbeta clonotypes obtained by the gDNA method from a few donors, generation probabilities were computed with OLGA. TCRdb took this table from immuneACCESS and kept in-frame rearrangements with V and J called. Such tables lack part of the clones; where checked against another copy, unresolved V genes explain under half of the gap, and the rest is unexplained. V, J and clone size are taken as reported in that table, and D and trimming were inferred from the DNA itself. This sample is represented by 1,400,000 or so clones; approximately 98.5% of them were singletons. The top ten clonotypes cover approximately 0.4% of the sample.

Healthy HIV-negative adults with no recently reported acute infections or vaccinations were included as donors. Only Caucasian adults living in Nashville, Tennessee, USA were represented among the donors. CD4+ T cells were enriched by magnetic negative selection; naive cells were then positively selected on CD45RA, and the negative fraction formed the memory subset. After blood collection by leukapheresis, PBMCs were isolated using Ficoll-Histopaque density gradient centrifugation and then cryopreserved in the vapor phase of liquid nitrogen. Analytical flow cytometry was used to check the purity and quantity of every magnetically sorted T cell population. Each sorted fraction had its genomic DNA isolated and then quantified by UV absorbance on a Nanodrop 2000c. What the authors observed across the whole study: Pairwise subsampling led to the expectation that sequencing depth would affect the degree of clonotype sharing among donors. Higher generation probabilities were observed for clonotypes shared by all four sorted-subset donors than for non-shared clonotypes. Naive subsets generally had larger estimated clonotype richness than memory subsets. Because the study included only a small number of donors, the genetic and exposure-history diversity represented was limited. Even with the large sequencing depth, rarefaction of the sorted-subset datasets indicated that sequencing was incomplete. Sharing across a few donors was observed for approximately 5% of naive CD4, 3% to 3.5% of naive CD8, 2% to 2.5% of memory CD4, and around 0.4% of memory CD8 clonotypes. Sampling was limited to blood, and TCR repertoires in tissue likely differ from TCR repertoires in blood.

To note about this clone: Its target antigen remains unknown. Base qualities are not at hand, and no much larger clone is one base apart.

Looking up the germline V gene yields CDR1 SGDLS and CDR2 YYNGEE. Trimming at the junction amounts to 0 bases on V and 9 bases on J, and the germline ends lie 13 bases apart. The CDR3 goes from the cysteine to the phenylalanine over 14 residues. The kept DNA is CDR3 alone, 42 bases in frame from the first base. In this chain, TRBV9 is recombined with TRBJ1-3; a weak D assignment points to TRBD1 (6 bases agree). Specimen: naive CD4+ T cells sorted from blood. Per the publication, the cell subset or site label means: CD45RA+ positively selected. The receptor was derived from a man aged 25-40 years in good health. The encoded CDR3 is CASSVGLGGRTIYF. DNA sequence: TGTGCCAGCAGCGTAGGATTGGGGGGGCGCACCATATATTTT.